This T cell receptor beta chain was captured by sequencing in a study of monozygotic twins with inflammatory bowel disease. General observations from the study: TCRbeta diversity (inverse Simpson) was lower in IBD patients than in healthy co-twins. Results did not support any single strong IBD-associated signal or clonotype. T cell subtypes were not distinguishable in this analysis.

Skipping T cell sorting, the study isolated total RNA directly from whole blood. The CDR3 totals 15 residues. CDR1 is SGHTA, CDR2 FQGNSA, per germline. TCRdb re-called the 5' RACE reads and shows each CDR3 protein once, DNA omitted. The sample table sets out more than 300,000 distinct CDR3 sequences. Remarks on this clonotype: Its antigen is still unknown.

J is TRBJ2-4 and V is TRBV7-2. Sequencing was carried out using blood. The TCR comes from a human donor with ulcerative colitis or Crohn's disease, or a healthy co-twin of an affected twin (not recorded which). The CDR3 is CASSQLHVAKNIQYF.